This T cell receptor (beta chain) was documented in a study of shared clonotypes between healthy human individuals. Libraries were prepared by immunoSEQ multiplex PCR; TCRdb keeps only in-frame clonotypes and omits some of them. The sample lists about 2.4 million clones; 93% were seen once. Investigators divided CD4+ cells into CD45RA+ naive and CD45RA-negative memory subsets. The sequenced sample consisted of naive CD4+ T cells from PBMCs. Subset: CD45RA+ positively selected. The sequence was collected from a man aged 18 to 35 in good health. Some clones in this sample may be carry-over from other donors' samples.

CDR3 coding DNA: TGTGCCAGCAGTTCCCCCACAGCGGGAGAAGGTGATACGCAGTATTTT. It encodes CASSSPTAGEGDTQYF. The genes are TRBV28 and TRBJ2-3, with 8 bases matching TRBD2. Germline-derived CDR1 and CDR2 are MDHEN and SYDVKM. The CDR3 loop spans 16 amino acids. V gave up 4 bases and J gave up 6 bases; unmatched junction bases: 12. Drawing the rest from reference TRBV28 and TRBJ2-3, the complete variable domain is DVKVTQSSRYLVKRTGEKVFLECVQDMDHENMFWYRQDPGLGLRLIYFSYDVKMKEKGDIPEGYSVSREKKERFSLILESASTNQTSMYLCASSSPTAGEGDTQYFGPGTRLTVL.